The 25 T cell receptor beta chains reported below all come from one sample, sequenced in a study of T cells in Graves' hyperthyroidism and ophthalmopathy. Amplification of TCR beta CDR3 regions was performed using RNA transcripts as template. With the HTBI primer set, the TCR CDR3 went through a first round of RT-PCR. TCRdb reanalysed the multiplex PCR reads using MiXCR and keeps one entry per CDR3 protein. The sample shows roughly 400,000 distinct CDR3 sequences, roughly 13% of them seen only once. The sequenced sample was blood. The receptors stem from a man in his fifties or sixties with Graves' ophthalmopathy.

This clonotype was observed many times. The chain combines TRBV12-3 or TRBV12-4 with TRBJ2-5; D possibly corresponds to TRBD2 (5 bases). There are 14 residues in the CDR3. Trimming left V 1 base short and J 5 bases short, with 11 bases between. DNA of the CDR3: TGTGCCAGCAGTTTAGAGGGAGCTTGGGAGACCCAGTACTTC. Protein product: CASSLEGAWETQYF.

The chain uses TRBV6-1 and TRBJ1-4; TRBD1 aligns across 7 bases. Germline CDR1 and CDR2: MNHNS and SASEGT. With 7 bases clipped from V and 5 bases from J, the junction kept 7 bases outside the gene matches. This CDR3 spans 14 amino acids. CDR3 nucleotide sequence: TGTGCCAGCACCGAGACAGGGAGGAATGAAAAACTGTTTTTT. Its translation: CASTETGRNEKLFF.

V usage is TRBV5-5 and J usage is TRBJ1-2; a possible D gene is TRBD1 (5 bases). Trimming left V 1 base short and J 4 bases short, with 11 bases between. This CDR3 contains 14 residues. Germline values: CDR1 SGHKS, CDR2 YYEKEE (reference sequence). The CDR3 sequence is CASSLRQGSYGYTF. For the CDR3, the DNA is TGTGCCAGCAGCTTGCGGCAGGGAAGCTATGGCTACACCTTC.

The table lists this clonotype with a few counts. This rearrangement joins TRBV29-1 to TRBJ1-1; D remains ambiguous. There are 13 residues in the CDR3. Trimming cost V 2 bases and J 6 bases, with 13 bases left between them. Germline loops: CDR1 SQVTM, CDR2 ANQGSEA. CDR3 loop: CSVEIQLFPEAFF. Written as DNA, the CDR3 is TGCAGCGTTGAAATCCAGCTTTTCCCTGAAGCTTTCTTT.

This rearrangement joins TRBV6-1 to TRBJ2-7, with TRBD2 identical over 15 bases. CDR1 and CDR2 (germline): MNHNS, SASEGT. V dropped 0 bases and J dropped 2; count of bases not matched to a gene: 8. The CDR3 runs to 19 residues. This chain's CDR3 is CASSEALWTSGGGPYEQYF. CDR3 nucleotide sequence: TGTGCCAGCAGTGAAGCGCTGTGGACTAGCGGGGGGGGCCCCTACGAGCAGTACTTC.

V is TRBV12-3 or TRBV12-4 and J is TRBJ2-2; D call uncertain. V dropped 7 bases and J dropped 2 bases, with 17 bases sitting between them. This CDR3 has 16 residues. The CDR3 region has the DNA TGTGCCAGCATTCTAGGGTCCGGCACCAACACCGGGGAGCTGTTTTTT. This codes for CASILGSGTNTGELFF.

This clonotype showed up just a few times. The V gene is TRBV6-2 or TRBV6-3, the J gene TRBJ1-5; 8 nucleotides line up with TRBD1. The CDR3 is made up of 14 amino acids. The V gene end was trimmed by 6 bases and the J gene end by 5 bases; junction bases not matched to a gene: 6. Germline V gene lookup returns CDR1 MNHEY and CDR2 SVGEGT. The CDR3 spells CASRADRGHQPQHF. As DNA, the CDR3 is TGTGCCAGCAGAGCCGACAGGGGACATCAGCCCCAGCATTTT.

This clonotype was counted many times. V gene TRBV18 combines with J gene TRBJ2-7, with 9 bases matching TRBD1. The CDR3 consists of 15 residues. Germline V gene lookup returns CDR1 KGHSH and CDR2 LQKENI. V lost 3 bases and J lost 4; bases outside the gene matches: 7. For the CDR3, the DNA is TGTGCCAGCTCACCTACCGGGGACAGGGAGTACGAGCAGTACTTC. Its protein is CASSPTGDREYEQYF.

Ten or more counts support this clonotype. This chain uses TRBV20-1 with TRBJ2-3; possibly TRBD1 for D (5 bases). The CDR3 covers 15 residues. In germline, CDR1 is DFQATT, CDR2 SNEGSKA (reference sequence). V was clipped by 6 bases and J by 7 bases, with 23 bases between them. The CDR3 DNA reads as TGCAGTGCAGGAACCCCTCGTGTCCACAGGTATACGCAGTATTTT. Its protein product is CSAGTPRVHRYTQYF.

This clonotype was found many times. The chain uses TRBV5-6 and TRBJ1-1, with D perhaps TRBD1 (5 bases). CDR1 is SGHDT, CDR2 YYEEEE, per germline. The CDR3 covers 14 residues. V was clipped by 2 bases and J by 3 bases, with 11 bases between them. The CDR3 DNA reads as TGTGCCAGCAGCTTTCGATGGGGGGACACTGAAGCTTTCTTT. This codes for CASSFRWGDTEAFF. The variable domain in full, completed from reference TRBV5-6 and TRBJ1-1, reads DAGVTQSPTHLIKTRGQQVTLRCSPKSGHDTVSWYQQALGQGPQFIFQYYEEEERQRGNFPDRFSGHQFPNYSSELNVNALLLGDSALYLCASSFRWGDTEAFFGQGTRLTVV.

This clonotype was seen only a few times. V gene TRBV29-1 combines with J gene TRBJ1-1; 8 nucleotides agree with TRBD1. CDR3 length equals 14 residues. The junction had 8 bases not matched to a gene; V was cut back by 7 bases and J by 1 base. Germline V gene lookup returns CDR1 SQVTM and CDR2 ANQGSEA. The CDR3 bases are TGCAGCGCACGGGACAGGTTGGAGAACACTGAAGCTTTCTTT. Translated: CSARDRLENTEAFF.

In its sample, this clonotype was seen a few times. This chain uses TRBV6-4 with TRBJ1-5; D possibly corresponds to TRBD1 (5 bases). Germline V CDR1 and CDR2: MRHNA, SNTAGT. Deletions cut 2 bases from V and 4 bases from J, with 15 bases between. This CDR3 is 16 amino acids long. The CDR3 protein is CASSDIWGVDNQPQHF. The CDR3 DNA follows: TGTGCCAGCAGTGACATATGGGGGGTTGATAATCAGCCCCAGCATTTT.

This clonotype has only a few counts. The J gene is TRBJ1-1, the V gene TRBV3-1; D gene uncertain. Trimming took 1 base from V and 6 from J, leaving 18 bases between them. The V gene's germline CDR1 is LGHDT and CDR2 YNNKEL (reference sequence). The CDR3 spans 16 residues. CDR3 nucleotides: TGTGCCAGCAGCCAAGTCTCCCGTGGGCGGGCAGCTGAAGCTTTCTTT. Its protein is CASSQVSRGRAAEAFF.

This clonotype came up many times. This chain joins TRBV7-9 and TRBJ2-5; 13 bases line up with TRBD2. The CDR3 is made up of 17 amino acids. Unmatched junction bases numbered 10, after V lost 5 bases and J lost 4 bases. The germline CDR1 and CDR2 sequences are SEHNR and FQNEAQ (reference sequence). The CDR3 reads CASSPRTSGSSLETQYF. The CDR3 nucleotides are TGTGCCAGCAGCCCACGGACTAGCGGGAGTAGTCTAGAGACCCAGTACTTC.

This clonotype was counted many times. V gene TRBV5-1 combines with J gene TRBJ1-1; D perhaps matches TRBD1 (5 bases). Germline CDR1 is SGHRS and CDR2 is YFSETQ. Deletions cut 2 bases from V and 5 bases from J, with 13 bases between. The CDR3 has 14 residues. This CDR3 is CASSLSRQTTEAFF. The CDR3 bases are TGCGCCAGCAGCTTATCCAGACAGACTACTGAAGCTTTCTTT.

This clonotype has just a few counts. The rearrangement joins TRBV29-1 to TRBJ2-7; D might be TRBD1 or TRBD2, each matching 5 bases. CDR1 and CDR2 from the germline V gene are SQVTM and ANQGSEA. This CDR3 region has 13 residues. In DNA, the CDR3 is TGCAGGTCCGAGGGGCAGGCCATGCGCGAGCAGTACTTC. It is translated as CRSEGQAMREQYF.

As regards this clonotype: A much larger clone lies a single base off, so this may be a read error. J is TRBJ1-1 and V is TRBV28, with D perhaps TRBD1 (5 bases). The CDR3 sequence is 14 residues long. The germline V gene has CDR1 MDHEN and CDR2 SYDVKM. V lost 5 bases and J 4 bases, leaving 14 bases between the germline ends. This CDR3 reads CASSRISGSTEAFF. CDR3 DNA: TGTGCCAGCAGTCGAATTTCAGGGAGCACTGAAGCTTTCTTT.

The chain combines TRBV20-1 with TRBJ2-1, with D hard to call. Per the germline V gene, CDR1 is DFQATT and CDR2 is SNEGSKA (reference sequence). The CDR3 runs to 14 residues. V was pared by 0 bases and J by 9 bases, with 15 bases between. The CDR3 nucleotides are TGCAGTGCTAGAGACCAGGTATATTCAAGTGAGCAGTTCTTC. It codes for CSARDQVYSSEQFF.

Here the CDR3 reads CASSGVSSYNEQFF. The CDR3, as DNA: TGTGCCAGCAGTGGGGTGAGCTCCTACAATGAGCAGTTCTTC. The V call is TRBV25-1, the J call TRBJ2-1; D remains unclear. This CDR3 has 14 residues. The V end lost 4 bases, the J end lost 0 bases, and 7 bases lay between the germline ends. Germline V gene data show CDR1 as MGHDK and CDR2 as SYGVNS.

This clonotype showed up many times. CDR3 protein: CASSLYMNTEAFF. The CDR3 nucleotides read TGTGCCAGCAGCCTATATATGAACACTGAAGCTTTCTTT. The rearrangement joins TRBV7-8 to TRBJ1-1; D is unclear. The germline V and J ends were trimmed by 5 bases and 0 bases, with 7 bases remaining between them. The CDR3 has 13 residues. Germline lookup yields CDR1 SGHVS and CDR2 FQNEAQ.

V gene TRBV11-2 combines with J gene TRBJ1-2, with D maybe TRBD1 (6 bases). CDR1 is SGHAT and CDR2 is FQNNGV in the germline V gene. The germline V and J ends were trimmed by 8 bases and 7 bases, with 17 bases remaining between them. The CDR3 sequence is 13 residues long. CDR3 sequence (DNA): TGTGCCAGCCGTGCCATGACAGGCGGTGGCTACACCTTC. It encodes CASRAMTGGGYTF.

This clonotype was observed at least ten times. This chain joins TRBV9 and TRBJ2-1; D gene uncertain. The CDR3 runs to 15 residues. From germline, CDR1 is SGDLS and CDR2 YYNGEE. The V gene lost 0 bases and the J gene lost 2 bases, with 9 bases spanning the gap. The CDR3 bases are TGTGCCAGCAGCGTAGAACCCGTCCCCTACAATGAGCAGTTCTTC. Translation: CASSVEPVPYNEQFF.

This sequence joins TRBV6-6 and TRBJ1-2, with unresolved D. The CDR3 has 13 residues. Per germline, CDR1 MNHNY and CDR2 SVGAGI (reference sequence). V gave up 0 bases and J gave up 6 bases, with 8 bases separating them. The CDR3 protein is CASSYSGVDGYTF. In nucleotides, the CDR3 is TGTGCCAGCAGTTACTCTGGGGTTGATGGCTACACCTTC.

At least ten counts were recorded for this clonotype. The chain links TRBV29-1 to TRBJ2-1; the D is unclear. V shed 3 bases and J shed 10 bases, with 1 base lying between them. Germline CDR1 reads SQVTM; CDR2 reads ANQGSEA. The CDR3 consists of 8 residues. CDR3 protein: CSVDEQFF. CDR3 nucleotide sequence: TGCAGCGTTGACGAGCAGTTCTTC.

The sample holds many counts of this clonotype. V usage is TRBV3-1 and J usage is TRBJ2-7, with D perhaps matching TRBD2 (6 bases). With 8 bases removed from V and 5 bases from J, the gap between germline ends came to 10 bases. In germline, CDR1 is LGHDT, CDR2 YNNKEL (reference sequence). This CDR3 has 11 residues. CDR3: CASGIADEQYF. The DNA of the CDR3 is TGTGCCAGCGGCATAGCGGACGAGCAGTACTTC.